Each of the 32 T cell receptor beta chains below was sequenced from the same sample in a study of post-analysis software for immune sequencing data (dated by TCRdb to about 2015). Paper-wide results and their limitations: Patients showed significantly higher frequencies than controls for roughly 5 TRBV segments, among them TRBV5-6, TRBV5-1 and TRBV20-1.

The method behind the library was PCR. Sequencer: Illumina HiSeq 2500. Unique molecular identifiers were incorporated into TCR beta cDNA libraries to reduce PCR and sequencing biases. TCRdb reanalyzed the raw reads on its own, using fastp at Q25 for trimming and MiXCR for clone calling, and kept in-frame beta chains. Rows merge per CDR3 protein into single entries with the most common DNA and genes. This sample comprises approximately 660,000 distinct CDR3 sequences, 55% to 60% of them detected only once. The ten top clones hold 11% of the sample. The antigens these receptors bind are not known. Sequencing was done on a sample of blood. The receptors shown here come from a girl aged 2 to 10 with multiple sclerosis.

The CDR3: CAWSVHPSGNGEQYF. In DNA, the CDR3 is TGTGCCTGGAGTGTACATCCTAGCGGGAACGGCGAGCAGTACTTC. The chain is built from TRBV30 and TRBJ2-7; TRBD2 matches 9 bases. Germline CDR1 GTSNPN, CDR2 SVGIG (reference sequence). V shed 0 bases, J shed 6 bases, and the junction held 9 bases outside the gene matches. This CDR3 comprises 15 residues. The full variable domain, completed using reference TRBV30 and TRBJ2-7, is SQTIHQWPATLVQPVGSPLSLECTVEGTSNPNLYWYRQAAGRGLQLLFYSVGIGQISSEVPQNLSASRPQDRQFILSSKKLLLSDSGFYLCAWSVHPSGNGEQYFGPGTRLTVT.

The gene calls are TRBV20-1 and TRBJ2-1, with 7 bases fitting TRBD2. J gave up 0 bases and V 3 bases, and 14 bases lay outside the gene matches. Per the germline V gene, CDR1 is DFQATT and CDR2 is SNEGSKA (reference sequence). CDR3 length: 18 amino acids. The CDR3 DNA is TGCAGTGCTAGGGCTCTAGCGGTTATTCAAAGCTCCTACAATGAGCAGTTCTTC. It codes for CSARALAVIQSSYNEQFF.

The V gene is TRBV7-2, the J gene TRBJ2-3; 12 positions agree with TRBD2. This CDR3 is 18 amino acids long. After removal of 1 base from V and 2 bases from J, the junction contained 7 bases not matched to a gene. Per the germline V gene, CDR1 is SGHTA and CDR2 is FQGNSA. The CDR3 DNA is TGTGCCAGCAGCTTAGGAACTAGCGGGAGGATCTTCACAGATACGCAGTATTTT. The encoded protein is CASSLGTSGRIFTDTQYF. The whole variable domain, filled in from reference TRBV7-2 and TRBJ2-3, reads GAGVSQSPSNKVTEKGKDVELRCDPISGHTALYWYRQSLGQGLEFLIYFQGNSAPDKSGLPSDRFSAERTGGSVSTLTIQRTQQEDSAVYLCASSLGTSGRIFTDTQYFGPGTRLTVL.

The chain is built from TRBV13 and TRBJ2-1, with D perhaps TRBD2 (6 bases). V lost 1 base and J 8 bases, leaving 12 bases between the germline ends. The CDR3 length is 14 residues. The germline gives CDR1 PRHDT, CDR2 FYEKMQ (reference sequence). CDR3 sequence (DNA): TGTGCCAGCAGCTTAGATGTAGCGGCGGATGAGCAGTTCTTC. Residues: CASSLDVAADEQFF.

This rearrangement joins TRBV29-1 to TRBJ2-5; D call uncertain. The J call is doubtful: the DNA matches TRBJ2-7 better. The V gene's germline CDR1 is SQVTM and CDR2 ANQGSEA. This CDR3 contains 13 residues. The CDR3 nucleotides read TGCAGCGTTGAAGGGAAGACACTCTACGAGCAGTACTTC. This sequence encodes CSVEGKTLYEQYF.

The CDR3 DNA sequence: TGCGCCAGCAGCTTCAGTGGTCGCGAGCAGTACTTC. Translating gives CASSFSGREQYF. The rearrangement uses TRBV5-1 and TRBJ2-5, with D uncertain. The J call is uncertain, as TRBJ2-7 better fits the DNA end. Germline V gives CDR1 SGHRS, CDR2 YFSETQ. This CDR3 contains 12 residues.

This clonotype was counted a few times. This chain connects TRBV29-1 to TRBJ2-4; 7 bases match TRBD2. This CDR3 region has 15 residues. Germline V gene sequence: CDR1 SQVTM, CDR2 ANQGSEA. The V and J ends lost 3 bases and 3 bases, in that order; junction bases with no gene match: 8. The CDR3 sequence: CSVEAGDKDKNIQYF. In nucleotides, the CDR3 is TGCAGCGTTGAGGCGGGGGATAAGGACAAAAACATTCAGTACTTC.

This clonotype occurred a few times. J is TRBJ2-3 and V is TRBV20-1; 8 bases fit TRBD1. The length of the CDR3 is 15 residues. The V gene end was trimmed by 2 bases and the J gene end by 0 bases; junction bases not matched to a gene: 4. The germline gives CDR1 DFQATT, CDR2 SNEGSKA (reference sequence). DNA of the CDR3: TGCAGTGCTAGAAATTCAGGGGGCAGCACAGATACGCAGTATTTT. Translation gives CSARNSGGSTDTQYF.

This chain uses TRBV6-5 with TRBJ2-7; 9 nucleotides agree with TRBD2. Germline values: CDR1 MNHEY, CDR2 SVGAGI. V lost 5 bases, J lost 6 bases, and 8 bases stayed unmatched. This CDR3 is built from 14 residues. CDR3 DNA: TGTGCCAGCAGTCAACCGGGACTAGCCCGCGAGCAGTACTTC. Residues: CASSQPGLAREQYF.

This clonotype has more than one count but fewer than ten. The chain joins TRBV29-1 to TRBJ1-2; D perhaps matches TRBD1 (5 bases). The CDR3 runs 17 residues. Trimming removed 0 bases at V and 3 bases at J, with 20 bases between. Germline loops: CDR1 SQVTM, CDR2 ANQGSEA. DNA for the CDR3: TGCAGCGTTGAAGATCTGTACCGACAGTCGCTCCACTATGGCTACACCTTC. Translated, it gives CSVEDLYRQSLHYGYTF.

V usage is TRBV20-1 and J usage is TRBJ2-7; no definite D call. Per germline, CDR1 DFQATT and CDR2 SNEGSKA (reference sequence). The CDR3 is 13 residues long. Trimming cost V 5 bases and J 0 bases, with 11 bases left between them. This chain's CDR3 is CSARPLDSYEQYF. CDR3 nucleotide sequence: TGCAGTGCTCGCCCACTGGACTCCTACGAGCAGTACTTC.

The chain has TRBV20-1 and TRBJ1-2; D not resolved. Germline loops: CDR1 DFQATT, CDR2 SNEGSKA (reference sequence). Trimming pared 1 base from V and 2 bases from J, leaving 5 bases between. The CDR3 runs to 12 residues. The CDR3, as DNA: TGCAGTGCTAGAGTCAGCAACTATGGCTACACCTTC. Protein product: CSARVSNYGYTF.

The sample holds a few counts of this clonotype. The genes are TRBV20-1 and TRBJ2-3; 13 bases map to TRBD2. The CDR3 is 17 residues long. Trimming took 4 bases from V and 4 from J; bases not matched to a gene: 11. Germline V gives CDR1 DFQATT, CDR2 SNEGSKA (reference sequence). The CDR3, as DNA: TGCAGTGCTAAAAGGACTAGCGGGAGTCCCAGGGCAGATACGCAGTATTTT. This gives the protein CSAKRTSGSPRADTQYF.

V usage is TRBV4-3 and J usage is TRBJ2-7, with 7 bases that match TRBD1. Germline loops: CDR1 LGHNA, CDR2 YSLEER. J lost 2 bases, V lost 3 bases, and 13 bases had no gene match. The CDR3 runs 17 residues. The CDR3, as DNA: TGCGCCAGCAGCCAGACCATCGACAGGGAGAAAACCTACGAGCAGTACTTC. This encodes CASSQTIDREKTYEQYF.

J is TRBJ2-3 and V is TRBV5-5, with unresolved D. CDR3 size: 15 residues. Germline CDR1 and CDR2: SGHKS and YYEKEE (reference sequence). Trimming removed 4 bases from V and 0 bases from J, with 12 bases in between. The CDR3 region has the DNA TGTGCCAGCAGCCGCGACTGGGCTAGCACAGATACGCAGTATTTT. Translating it yields CASSRDWASTDTQYF.

The gene calls are TRBV5-1 and TRBJ2-2; perhaps TRBD2 as D (6 bases). The CDR3 sequence is 15 residues long. Germline CDR1 is SGHRS and CDR2 is YFSETQ. The germline V and J ends were trimmed by 0 bases and 6 bases, with 12 bases remaining between them. The CDR3 region has the DNA TGCGCCAGCAGCTTGGCTGCGTCGGGGGCCGGGGAGCTGTTTTTT. Encoded protein: CASSLAASGAGELFF. The full variable domain, rest sourced from reference TRBV5-1 and TRBJ2-2, is KAGVTQTPRYLIKTRGQQVTLSCSPISGHRSVSWYQQTPGQGLQFLFEYFSETQRNKGNFPGRFSGRQFSNSRSEMNVSTLELGDSALYLCASSLAASGAGELFFGEGSRLTVL.

This chain uses TRBV5-1 with TRBJ2-1; TRBD1 or TRBD2 may be the D gene (5 bases each). The CDR3 totals 16 residues. In germline, CDR1 is SGHRS, CDR2 YFSETQ. V was pared by 2 bases and J by 5 bases, with 17 bases between. CDR3 protein: CASSFYSGLGHNEQFF. The CDR3 nucleotides are TGCGCCAGCAGCTTTTATTCAGGGTTGGGACACAATGAGCAGTTCTTC.

This clonotype appeared a few times. The V and J genes are TRBV11-2 and TRBJ1-2; D gene ambiguous. Germline assignment: CDR1 SGHAT and CDR2 FQNNGV. The length of the CDR3 is 14 residues. The V end lost 5 bases, the J end lost 5 bases, and 15 bases lay between the germline ends. CDR3 sequence: CASSPPGLYYGYTF. Here the CDR3 DNA reads TGTGCCAGCAGCCCCCCCGGCCTTTATTATGGCTACACCTTC.

The chain links TRBV29-1 to TRBJ2-1, with 10 bases fitting TRBD1. Per the germline V gene, CDR1 is SQVTM and CDR2 is ANQGSEA. The junction had 8 bases not matched to a gene; V was cut back by 8 bases and J by 7 bases. This CDR3 spans 13 amino acids. CDR3 region: CSSDRGSRNEQFF. The DNA for the CDR3 is TGCAGCTCGGACAGGGGGAGTAGAAATGAGCAGTTCTTC.

This clonotype showed up just a few times. The V call is TRBV6-1, the J call TRBJ2-6; D may be TRBD1 or TRBD2 (5 bases each). The CDR3 contains 18 residues. V was shortened by 5 bases and J by 1 base, with 18 bases between the two germline ends. The germline V gene has CDR1 MNHNS and CDR2 SASEGT. CDR3 sequence reads: CASSRDDGSGSGANVLTF. Here the CDR3 DNA reads TGTGCCAGCAGTCGGGACGACGGCTCCGGGTCTGGGGCCAACGTCCTGACTTTC.

V usage is TRBV5-1 and J usage is TRBJ1-1; TRBD1 is a possible D gene (5 bases). The V gene's germline CDR1 is SGHRS and CDR2 YFSETQ. The CDR3 spans 14 residues. V was trimmed by 2 bases and J by 4 bases, leaving 12 bases between them. CDR3 protein: CASSFAGRGTEAFF. The CDR3 bases are TGCGCCAGCAGCTTCGCAGGAAGGGGCACTGAAGCTTTCTTT.

This clonotype was seen once. V gene TRBV7-8 combines with J gene TRBJ2-1; no reliable D call. CDR3 length equals 11 residues. V dropped 8 bases and J dropped 7 bases, with 9 bases sitting between them. CDR1 is SGHVS, CDR2 FQNEAQ, per germline. The CDR3 region has the DNA TGTGCCAGCGGGTGGGCGAATGAGCAGTTCTTC. Encoded protein: CASGWANEQFF.

This clonotype was picked up a small number of times. The rearrangement uses TRBV29-1 and TRBJ2-7, with TRBD2 identical over 8 bases. The germline CDR1 and CDR2 sequences are SQVTM and ANQGSEA. The CDR3 spans 14 residues. Trimming removed 7 bases from V and 0 bases from J; junction bases left unmatched: 8. CDR3 loop: CSGTTGTSSYEQYF. CDR3 in DNA: TGCAGCGGGACCACCGGGACTAGCTCCTACGAGCAGTACTTC.

The chain combines TRBV29-1 with TRBJ2-5; 10 bases are shared with TRBD2. Trimming at V came to 4 bases and at J to 2 bases, leaving 4 bases not matched to a gene. The V gene's germline CDR1 is SQVTM and CDR2 ANQGSEA. The CDR3 has 14 amino acids. The CDR3 region is CSVGLAGWQETQYF. Here the CDR3 DNA reads TGCAGCGTTGGACTAGCGGGTTGGCAAGAGACCCAGTACTTC. Together with reference TRBV29-1 and TRBJ2-5, the CDR3 gives the full variable domain: SAVISQKPSRDICQRGTSLTIQCQVDSQVTMMFWYRQQPGQSLTLIATANQGSEATYESGFVIDKFPISRPNLTFSTLTVSNMSPEDSSIYLCSVGLAGWQETQYFGPGTRLLVL.

The V and J genes are TRBV5-1 and TRBJ2-3, with 9 bases lining up with TRBD2. Germline lookup yields CDR1 SGHRS and CDR2 YFSETQ. The CDR3 runs 17 residues. J lost 2 bases, V lost 2 bases, and 9 bases had no gene match. The CDR3 bases are TGCGCCAGCAGCTTAAGCGGTAGCGGGAGCATCACAGATACGCAGTATTTT. Protein sequence: CASSLSGSGSITDTQYF.

The V and J genes are TRBV12-3 or TRBV12-4 and TRBJ1-6; D call uncertain. The V end lost 3 bases, the J end lost 7 bases, and 10 bases lay between the germline ends. The CDR3 covers 14 residues. CDR3 loop: CASSFWAENSPLHF. CDR3 bases: TGTGCCAGCAGTTTTTGGGCTGAGAATTCACCCCTCCACTTT.

This chain joins TRBV25-1 and TRBJ2-3; tentative D call: TRBD1 (6 bases). This CDR3 comprises 11 residues. V was cut by 2 bases and J by 11 bases, with 8 bases left in between. Germline V gene lookup returns CDR1 MGHDK and CDR2 SYGVNS. The CDR3 sequence is CASSEKGGQYF. CDR3 sequence (DNA): TGTGCCAGCAGTGAAAAAGGGGGGCAGTATTTT.

This clonotype appeared a single time. The chain uses TRBV6-4 and TRBJ2-3; no clear D. This CDR3 is built from 14 residues. Trimming pared 3 bases from V and 2 bases from J, leaving 9 bases between. Germline V gene sequence: CDR1 MRHNA, CDR2 SNTAGT. DNA of the CDR3: TGTGCCAGCAGTGAATTTCCCCTCACAGATACGCAGTATTTT. It yields the protein CASSEFPLTDTQYF.

The V and J genes are TRBV20-1 and TRBJ1-5, with a weak D call TRBD1 (6 bases). The ends were cut back, 5 bases at V and 7 bases at J, with 12 bases in the middle. The CDR3 loop spans 12 amino acids. The germline V gene encodes CDR1 DFQATT and CDR2 SNEGSKA (reference sequence). CDR3 DNA sequence: TGCAGTGCTTCGCCAGGGGTCCAGCCCCAGCATTTT. Residues: CSASPGVQPQHF.

A few counts support this clonotype. The chain carries TRBV7-2 and TRBJ2-3; D ambiguous. The V end was cut by 0 bases, the J end by 5 bases, with 15 bases between. This CDR3 has 16 amino acids. Germline lookup yields CDR1 SGHTA and CDR2 FQGNSA. CDR3 coding DNA: TGTGCCAGCAGCTTAGCTGGGCCTCAGCGAGGAGATACGCAGTATTTT. It yields the protein CASSLAGPQRGDTQYF.

Only one count was recorded for this clonotype. CDR3 DNA sequence: TGTGCCAGCCTTCTGGGGGTCGGGAACGAGCAGTACTTC. It is translated as CASLLGVGNEQYF. The chain carries TRBV2 and TRBJ2-7; D tentatively reads TRBD1 or TRBD2 (5 bases each). CDR3 length equals 13 residues. The germline CDR1 and CDR2 sequences are SNHLY and FYNNEI. Trimming left V 8 bases short and J 5 bases short, with 16 bases between.

This clonotype was observed a handful of times. This sequence joins TRBV12-3 or TRBV12-4 and TRBJ2-3, with 7 nucleotides matching TRBD1. This CDR3 spans 16 amino acids. The trim removed 5 bases at V and 4 bases at J, leaving 12 bases unmatched. CDR3 nucleotide sequence: TGTGCCAGCAGTCCGGACACAGGGGCAAATGCAGATACGCAGTATTTT. Its translation is CASSPDTGANADTQYF.